The sequence of this T cell receptor (beta chain) was determined in a study of blood T cell repertoires in COVID-19. Study in general: COVID-19 samples, acute and convalescent, were from the United States, Italy and Spain.

The CDR3 totals 12 residues. V lost 2 bases and J lost 8, with 12 bases in between. Germline CDR1 GTSNPN, CDR2 SVGIG (reference sequence). Original analysis: From reference gene primer amplification, estimates of nucleated cell counts were derived. Produced via immunoSEQ multiplex PCR; TCRdb's table is partial and in-frame only. D and trimming were read from the DNA, whereas the V and J calls and clone size are those reported in that table. In the table there are about 250,000 clones, 85% to 90% of which are singletons. Participants were aged about 18 to 89 years, lived in 25 or so US areas, and enrolled virtually. Symptom resolution, clearance, or two negative PCRs marked donors in Cohort 3 as recovered.

The specimen sequenced was PBMCs or T cells enriched from blood (not recorded which). This chain joins TRBV30 and TRBJ1-2, with a weak D call TRBD1 (6 bases). This TCR was recovered from a man aged 40-49 years who had recovered from COVID-19. The chain's CDR3 is CAWSSQGLGYTF. The CDR3 bases are TGTGCCTGGAGTAGCCAGGGGCTGGGCTACACCTTC.